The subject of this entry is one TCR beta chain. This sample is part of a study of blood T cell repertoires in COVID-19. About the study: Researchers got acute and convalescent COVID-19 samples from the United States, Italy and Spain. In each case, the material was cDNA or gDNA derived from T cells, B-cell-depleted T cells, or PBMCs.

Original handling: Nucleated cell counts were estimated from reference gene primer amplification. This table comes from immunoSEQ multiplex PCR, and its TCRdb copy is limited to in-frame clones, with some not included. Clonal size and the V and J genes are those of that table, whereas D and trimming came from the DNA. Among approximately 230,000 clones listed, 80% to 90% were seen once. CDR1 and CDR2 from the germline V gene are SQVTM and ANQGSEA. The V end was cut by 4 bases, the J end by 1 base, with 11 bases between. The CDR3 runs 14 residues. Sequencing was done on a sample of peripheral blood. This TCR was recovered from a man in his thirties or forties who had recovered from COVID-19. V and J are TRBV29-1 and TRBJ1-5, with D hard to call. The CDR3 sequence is CSVGGFGSNQPQHF. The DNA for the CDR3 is TGCAGCGTTGGCGGTTTTGGAAGCAATCAGCCCCAGCATTTT.